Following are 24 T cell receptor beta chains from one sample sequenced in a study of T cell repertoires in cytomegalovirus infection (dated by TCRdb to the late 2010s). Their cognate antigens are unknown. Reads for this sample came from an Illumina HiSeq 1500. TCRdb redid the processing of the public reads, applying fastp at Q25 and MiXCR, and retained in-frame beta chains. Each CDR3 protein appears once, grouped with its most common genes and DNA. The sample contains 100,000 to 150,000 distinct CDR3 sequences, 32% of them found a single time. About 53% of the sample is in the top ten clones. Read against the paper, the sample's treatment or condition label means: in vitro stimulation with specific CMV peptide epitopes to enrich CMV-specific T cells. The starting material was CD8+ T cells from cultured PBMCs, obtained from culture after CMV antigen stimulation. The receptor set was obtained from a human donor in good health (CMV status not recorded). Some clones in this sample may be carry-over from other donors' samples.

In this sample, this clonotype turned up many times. For the CDR3, the DNA is TGTGCCAGCAGCGGACAGGGGAGTATCTACGAGCAGTACTTC. It is translated as CASSGQGSIYEQYF. The chain combines TRBV7-6 with TRBJ2-7, with 9 positions matching TRBD1. Germline CDR1 and CDR2: SGHVS and FNYEAQ. After removal of 5 bases from V and 3 bases from J, the junction contained 5 bases not matched to a gene. The CDR3 is 14 residues long.

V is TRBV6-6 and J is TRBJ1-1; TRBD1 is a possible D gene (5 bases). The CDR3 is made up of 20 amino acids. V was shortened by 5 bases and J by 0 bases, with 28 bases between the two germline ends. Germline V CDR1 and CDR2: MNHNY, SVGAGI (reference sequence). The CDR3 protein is CASSTRRYYGTLLVNTEAFF. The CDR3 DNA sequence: TGTGCCAGCAGTACTAGGCGATACTACGGGACCCTACTGGTGAACACTGAAGCTTTCTTT.

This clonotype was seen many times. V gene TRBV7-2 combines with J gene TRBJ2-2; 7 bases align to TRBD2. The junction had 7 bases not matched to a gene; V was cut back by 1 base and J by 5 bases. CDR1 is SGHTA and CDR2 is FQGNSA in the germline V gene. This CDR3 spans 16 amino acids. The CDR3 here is CASSLGQRGGTGELFF. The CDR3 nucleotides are TGTGCCAGCAGCTTAGGACAGCGGGGCGGTACCGGGGAGCTGTTTTTT.

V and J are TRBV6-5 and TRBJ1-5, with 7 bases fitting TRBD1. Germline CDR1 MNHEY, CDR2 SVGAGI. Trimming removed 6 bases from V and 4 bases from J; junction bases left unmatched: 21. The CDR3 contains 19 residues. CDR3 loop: CASSLTPPNRGVYNQPQHF. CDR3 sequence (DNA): TGTGCCAGCAGCCTAACCCCTCCGAACAGGGGAGTCTATAATCAGCCCCAGCATTTT.

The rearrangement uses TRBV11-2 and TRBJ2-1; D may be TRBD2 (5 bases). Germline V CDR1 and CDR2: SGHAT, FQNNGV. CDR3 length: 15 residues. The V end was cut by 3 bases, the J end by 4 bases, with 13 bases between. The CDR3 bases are TGTGCCAGCAGCTTGACCGTCGGGGAGTACAATGAGCAGTTCTTC. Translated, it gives CASSLTVGEYNEQFF.

CDR3 region: CASSPEIFPLWRGGPDEQYF. The CDR3 nucleotides read TGTGCCAGCAGTCCAGAAATTTTCCCTCTGTGGCGGGGGGGCCCAGACGAGCAGTACTTC. The chain recombines TRBV28 with TRBJ2-7; 9 positions match TRBD2. V shed 5 bases and J 5 bases; nucleotides not matched to a gene: 25. CDR1 MDHEN and CDR2 SYDVKM come from the germline V gene. The CDR3 covers 20 residues.

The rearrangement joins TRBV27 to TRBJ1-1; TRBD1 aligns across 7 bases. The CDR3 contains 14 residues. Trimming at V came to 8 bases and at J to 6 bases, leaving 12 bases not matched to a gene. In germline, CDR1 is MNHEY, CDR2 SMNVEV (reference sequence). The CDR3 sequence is CASLAKGARAEAFF. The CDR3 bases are TGTGCCAGCTTGGCTAAGGGGGCGAGGGCTGAAGCTTTCTTT.

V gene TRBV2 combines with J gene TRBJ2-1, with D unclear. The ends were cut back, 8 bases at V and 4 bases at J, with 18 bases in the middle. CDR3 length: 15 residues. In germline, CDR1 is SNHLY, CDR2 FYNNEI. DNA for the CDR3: TGTGCCAGCCCCTCCCCGGACCGAACGTACAATGAGCAGTTCTTC. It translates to CASPSPDRTYNEQFF.

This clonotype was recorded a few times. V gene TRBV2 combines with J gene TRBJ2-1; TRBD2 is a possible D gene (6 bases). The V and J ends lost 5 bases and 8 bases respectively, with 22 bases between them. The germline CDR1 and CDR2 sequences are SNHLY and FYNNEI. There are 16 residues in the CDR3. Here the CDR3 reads CASSLPGTPGGDEQFF. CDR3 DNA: TGTGCCAGCAGTCTACCCGGGACTCCTGGAGGGGATGAGCAGTTCTTC. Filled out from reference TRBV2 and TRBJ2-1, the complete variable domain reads EPEVTQTPSHQVTQMGQEVILRCVPISNHLYFYWYRQILGQKVEFLVSFYNNEISEKSEIFDDQFSVERPDGSNFTLKIRSTKLEDSAMYFCASSLPGTPGGDEQFFGPGTRLTVL.

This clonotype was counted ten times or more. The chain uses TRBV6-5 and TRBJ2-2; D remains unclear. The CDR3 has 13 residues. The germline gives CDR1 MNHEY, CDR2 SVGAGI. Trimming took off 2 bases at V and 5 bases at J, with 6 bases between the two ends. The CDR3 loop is CASSYAQTGELFF. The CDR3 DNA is TGTGCCAGCAGTTACGCACAGACCGGGGAGCTGTTTTTT.

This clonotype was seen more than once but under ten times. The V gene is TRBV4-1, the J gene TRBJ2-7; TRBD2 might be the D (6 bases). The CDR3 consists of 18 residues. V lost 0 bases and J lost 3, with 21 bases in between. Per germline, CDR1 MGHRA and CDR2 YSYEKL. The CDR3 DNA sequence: TGCGCCAGCAGCCAAGACCACCTGGGGGGACTCCTTTACTACGAGCAGTACTTC. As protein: CASSQDHLGGLLYYEQYF.

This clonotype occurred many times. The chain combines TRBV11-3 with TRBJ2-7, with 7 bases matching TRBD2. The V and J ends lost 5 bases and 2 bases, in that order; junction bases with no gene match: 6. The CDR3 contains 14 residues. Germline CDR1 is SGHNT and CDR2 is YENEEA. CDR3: CASSRSGLAYEQYF. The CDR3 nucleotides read TGTGCCAGCAGCCGTAGCGGACTAGCCTACGAGCAGTACTTC.

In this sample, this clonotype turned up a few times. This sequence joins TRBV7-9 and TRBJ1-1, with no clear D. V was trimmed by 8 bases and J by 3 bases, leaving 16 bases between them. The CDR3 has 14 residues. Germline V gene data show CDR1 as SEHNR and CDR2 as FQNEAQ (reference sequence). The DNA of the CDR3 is TGTGCCAGCGGCGGGCGGGAGGAGGACACTGAAGCTTTCTTT. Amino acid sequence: CASGGREEDTEAFF.

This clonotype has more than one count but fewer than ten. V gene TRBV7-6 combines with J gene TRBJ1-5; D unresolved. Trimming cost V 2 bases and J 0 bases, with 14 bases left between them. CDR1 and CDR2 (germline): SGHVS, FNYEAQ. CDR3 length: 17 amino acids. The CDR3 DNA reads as TGTGCCAGCAGCTTATACGCCTGGCAAGATAGCAATCAGCCCCAGCATTTT. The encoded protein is CASSLYAWQDSNQPQHF. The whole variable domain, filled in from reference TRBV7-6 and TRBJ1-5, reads GAGVSQSPRYKVTKRGQDVALRCDPISGHVSLYWYRQALGQGPEFLTYFNYEAQQDKSGLPNDRFSAERPEGSISTLTIQRTEQRDSAMYRCASSLYAWQDSNQPQHFGDGTRLSIL.

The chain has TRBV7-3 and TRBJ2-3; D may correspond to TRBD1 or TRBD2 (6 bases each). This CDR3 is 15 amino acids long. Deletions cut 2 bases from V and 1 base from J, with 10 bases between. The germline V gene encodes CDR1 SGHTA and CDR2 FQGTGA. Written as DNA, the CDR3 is TGTGCCAGCAGCTTATCGGGGGCTGGCACAGATACGCAGTATTTT. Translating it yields CASSLSGAGTDTQYF.

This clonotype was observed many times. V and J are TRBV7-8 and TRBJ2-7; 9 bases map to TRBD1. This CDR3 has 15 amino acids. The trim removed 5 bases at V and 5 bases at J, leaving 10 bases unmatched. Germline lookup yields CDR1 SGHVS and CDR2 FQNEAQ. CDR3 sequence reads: CASSPRQGVIHEQYF. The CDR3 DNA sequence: TGTGCCAGCAGCCCCCGACAGGGGGTTATCCACGAGCAGTACTTC.

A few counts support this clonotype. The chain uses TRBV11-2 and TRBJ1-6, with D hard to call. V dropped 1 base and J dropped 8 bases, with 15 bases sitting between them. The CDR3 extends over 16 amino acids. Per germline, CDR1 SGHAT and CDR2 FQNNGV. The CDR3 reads CASSLAFTLRHSPLHF. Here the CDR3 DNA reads TGTGCCAGCAGCTTAGCGTTTACTCTGCGGCATTCACCCCTCCACTTT.

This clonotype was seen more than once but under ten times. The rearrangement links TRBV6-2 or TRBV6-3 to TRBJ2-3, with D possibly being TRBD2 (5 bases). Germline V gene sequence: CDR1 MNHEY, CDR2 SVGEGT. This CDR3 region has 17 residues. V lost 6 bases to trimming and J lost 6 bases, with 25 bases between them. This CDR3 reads CASSDDWAGAQKDTQYF. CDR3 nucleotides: TGTGCCAGCAGCGATGACTGGGCGGGTGCCCAGAAGGATACGCAGTATTTT.

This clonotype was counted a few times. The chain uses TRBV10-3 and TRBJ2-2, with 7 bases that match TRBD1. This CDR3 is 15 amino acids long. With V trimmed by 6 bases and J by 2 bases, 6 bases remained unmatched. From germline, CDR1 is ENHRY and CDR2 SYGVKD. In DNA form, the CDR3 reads TGTGCCATCAGGCGAAGACAGGGAAACACCGGGGAGCTGTTTTTT. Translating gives CAIRRRQGNTGELFF.

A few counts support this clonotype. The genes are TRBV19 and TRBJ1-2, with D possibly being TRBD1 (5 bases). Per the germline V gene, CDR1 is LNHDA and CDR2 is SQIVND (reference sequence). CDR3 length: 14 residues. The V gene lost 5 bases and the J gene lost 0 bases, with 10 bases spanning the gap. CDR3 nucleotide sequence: TGTGCCAGTAGTGCGTCGGACACTAACTATGGCTACACCTTC. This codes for CASSASDTNYGYTF.

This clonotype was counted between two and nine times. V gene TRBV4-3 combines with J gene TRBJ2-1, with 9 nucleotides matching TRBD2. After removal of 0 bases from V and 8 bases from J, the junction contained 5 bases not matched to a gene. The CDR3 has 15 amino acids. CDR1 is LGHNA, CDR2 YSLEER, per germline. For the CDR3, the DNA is TGCGCCAGCAGCCAAGACATGCAGCGGGGGGATGAGCAGTTCTTC. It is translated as CASSQDMQRGDEQFF.

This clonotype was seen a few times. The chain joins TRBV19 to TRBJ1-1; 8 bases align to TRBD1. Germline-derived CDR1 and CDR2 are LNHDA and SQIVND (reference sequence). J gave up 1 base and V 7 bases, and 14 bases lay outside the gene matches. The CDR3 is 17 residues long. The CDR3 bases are TGTGCCAGTACCGAACGACAGGGGAGCAGTTGGAACACTGAAGCTTTCTTT. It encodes CASTERQGSSWNTEAFF.

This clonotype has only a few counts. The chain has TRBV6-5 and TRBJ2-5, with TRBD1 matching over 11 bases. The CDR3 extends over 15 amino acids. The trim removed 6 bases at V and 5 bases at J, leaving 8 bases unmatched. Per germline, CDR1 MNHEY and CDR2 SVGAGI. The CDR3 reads CASSLGQGDLETQYF. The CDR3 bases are TGTGCCAGCAGCTTGGGACAGGGGGATTTGGAGACCCAGTACTTC.

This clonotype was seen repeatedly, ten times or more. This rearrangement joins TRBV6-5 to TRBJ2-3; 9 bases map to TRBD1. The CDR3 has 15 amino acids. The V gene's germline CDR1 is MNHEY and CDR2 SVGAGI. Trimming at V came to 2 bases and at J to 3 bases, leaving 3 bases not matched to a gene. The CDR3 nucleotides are TGTGCCAGCAGTTACAACGGACAGGGGACAGATACGCAGTATTTT. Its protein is CASSYNGQGTDTQYF.